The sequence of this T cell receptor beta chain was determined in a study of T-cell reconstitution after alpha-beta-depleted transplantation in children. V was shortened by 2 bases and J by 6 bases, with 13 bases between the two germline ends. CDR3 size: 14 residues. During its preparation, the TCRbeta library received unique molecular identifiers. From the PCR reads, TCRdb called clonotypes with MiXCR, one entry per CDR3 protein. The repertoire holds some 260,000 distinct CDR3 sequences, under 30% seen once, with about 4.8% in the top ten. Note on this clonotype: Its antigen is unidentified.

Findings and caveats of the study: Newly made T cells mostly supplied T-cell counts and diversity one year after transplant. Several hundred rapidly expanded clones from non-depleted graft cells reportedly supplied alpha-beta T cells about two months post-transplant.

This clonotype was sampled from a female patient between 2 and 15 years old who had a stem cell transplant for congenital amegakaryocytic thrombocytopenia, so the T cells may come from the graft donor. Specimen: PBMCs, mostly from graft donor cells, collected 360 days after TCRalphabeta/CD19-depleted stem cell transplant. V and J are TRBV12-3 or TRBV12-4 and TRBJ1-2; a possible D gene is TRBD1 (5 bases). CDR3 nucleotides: TGTGCCAGCAGTTTAATCGGGCAGGGCCATGGCTACACCTTC. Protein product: CASSLIGQGHGYTF.